These T cell receptor beta chains were read from a single sample in a study of monozygotic twins with inflammatory bowel disease. TCRdb reprocessed the 5' RACE reads, keeping one entry per CDR3 protein, no DNA. The sample table sets out approximately 330,000 distinct CDR3 sequences. Specimen: blood. The origin of the receptors is a human donor with ulcerative colitis or Crohn's disease, or a healthy co-twin of an affected twin (not recorded which). Each CDR3 is given with its conserved first and last residue. The order of the fields is V gene, J gene, CDR3 protein.

>TRBV9|TRBJ2-7
CASSPTLGTSGYYEQYF
>TRBV12-3/TRBV12-4|TRBJ1-4
CASSFGQPATNEKLFF
>TRBV5-6|TRBJ1-1
CASSWGSEREAFF
>TRBV7-2|TRBJ1-1
CASSSVGDTEAFF
>TRBV5-1|TRBJ2-5
CASSINSPATQETQYF
>TRBV27|TRBJ2-7
CASSPAGGPYEQYF
>TRBV5-4|TRBJ2-7
CASSLGLVDYEQYF
>TRBV20-1|TRBJ2-1
CSARDLLEHREQFF
>TRBV24-1|TRBJ2-1
CATSDYQINPRVF
>TRBV7-9|TRBJ2-7
CASSLSLAGTYEQYF
>TRBV5-1|TRBJ2-3
CASSFGPSTDTQYF
>TRBV6-1|TRBJ1-2
CASSEWDRPSGYGYTF
>TRBV5-1|TRBJ1-2
CASSHGTPLRDYGYTF
>TRBV6-5|TRBJ1-1
CASRHGHTEAFF
>TRBV21-1|TRBJ2-4
CASSAVRDLNGAKNIQYF
>TRBV6-5|TRBJ2-7
CASSLNRVRTYEQYF
>TRBV7-2|TRBJ2-7
CASSHANRGSSYEQYF
>TRBV19|TRBJ1-3
CASSITGGTGNTIYF
>TRBV28|TRBJ2-7
CASSGTGVYEQYF
>TRBV20-1|TRBJ1-1
CSARDRVGFTEAFF
>TRBV24-1|TRBJ2-1
CATSDLSPAGPGNEQFF
>TRBV12-3/TRBV12-4|TRBJ1-1
CASTVGGTEAFF
>TRBV6-5|TRBJ2-7
CASSWTGGSYEQYF
>TRBV27|TRBJ1-1
CASSSKYTGGNTEAFF
>TRBV20-1|TRBJ1-4
CSARDPGTLNEKLFF
>TRBV4-1|TRBJ2-3
CASSQQTGGDTQYF
>TRBV4-3|TRBJ1-2
CASSQVVQPYGYTF
>TRBV5-1|TRBJ2-3
CASSFGPTDTQYF
>TRBV14|TRBJ2-5
CASSHLQGGARETQYF
>TRBV10-3|TRBJ2-3
CAISDGGRQADTQYF
>TRBV20-1|TRBJ2-7
CSARVGSPFYEQYF
>TRBV18|TRBJ2-1
CASSGTGRIDNEQFF
>TRBV12-3/TRBV12-4|TRBJ2-3
CASSLTAGGGTQYF
>TRBV5-1|TRBJ1-1
CASSLSLSRHSNTEAFF